What follows are 9 T cell receptor beta chains derived from one specimen sequenced in a study of CD8 T cells in ankylosing spondylitis. TCRdb used MiXCR to reprocess the 5' RACE reads, holding one entry per CDR3 protein. This table holds a few hundred thousand distinct CDR3 sequences, more than 9% found once. The sample comprised blood, either unsorted or a sorted T cell fraction (not recorded which). These receptors all come from a male donor with ankylosing spondylitis or in good health (not recorded which).

For the CDR3, the DNA is TGTGCCAGCAGCCACACAAGTTACAATCAGCCCCAGCATTTT. The encoded protein is CASSHTSYNQPQHF. The gene calls are TRBV3-1 and TRBJ1-5, with unresolved D. Germline V lookup: CDR1 LGHDT, CDR2 YNNKEL (reference sequence). The ends were cut back, 3 bases at V and 3 bases at J, with 9 bases in the middle. The CDR3 loop spans 14 amino acids.

The chain carries TRBV12-3 or TRBV12-4 and TRBJ2-7; TRBD2 might be the D (5 bases). The CDR3 runs to 16 residues. Trimming left V 7 bases short and J 4 bases short, with 23 bases between. The CDR3 nucleotides read TGTGCCAGCACTCCGACTCTCCGGGGTCTGGCGTACGAGCAGTACTTC. It is translated as CASTPTLRGLAYEQYF.

This clonotype occurred many times. J is TRBJ2-1 and V is TRBV5-6; 7 bases line up with TRBD2. The V gene's germline CDR1 is SGHDT and CDR2 YYEEEE. V shed 4 bases, J shed 9 bases, and the junction held 7 bases outside the gene matches. The CDR3 length is 13 residues. CDR3 DNA: TGTGCCAGCAGCACACTGGGAGGGATTGAGCAGTTCTTC. Translation gives CASSTLGGIEQFF.

This clonotype has at least ten counts. V gene TRBV7-2 combines with J gene TRBJ1-1; tentatively, D is TRBD1 (5 bases). CDR3 length: 14 residues. Trimming took 4 bases from V and 6 from J, leaving 15 bases between them. Germline CDR1 reads SGHTA; CDR2 reads FQGNSA. DNA for the CDR3: TGTGCCAGCAGCTCAACGGGGCGAGCATCTGAAGCTTTCTTT. Translated: CASSSTGRASEAFF.

V and J are TRBV24-1 and TRBJ2-3, with unresolved D. The germline V gene has CDR1 KGHDR and CDR2 SFDVKD. V lost 3 bases and J 6 bases, leaving 12 bases between the germline ends. The CDR3 is 14 amino acids. The CDR3 sequence: CATSDRTDLDTQYF. CDR3 DNA sequence: TGTGCCACCAGTGATCGCACCGACTTGGATACGCAGTATTTT.

The V gene is TRBV4-1, the J gene TRBJ1-6, with D unresolved. V was pared by 0 bases and J by 12 bases, with 12 bases between. Germline V gene data show CDR1 as MGHRA and CDR2 as YSYEKL. The CDR3 extends over 14 amino acids. The CDR3 here is CASSQEFYLLPLHF. In DNA form, the CDR3 reads TGCGCCAGCAGCCAAGAATTCTATTTATTACCCCTCCACTTT.

This clonotype was detected many times. The V gene is TRBV5-6, the J gene TRBJ2-2, with TRBD1 as a possible D gene (5 bases). CDR1 and CDR2 from the germline V gene are SGHDT and YYEEEE. Trimming took off 3 bases at V and 2 bases at J, with 17 bases between the two ends. The CDR3 is 17 amino acids. CDR3 in amino acids: CASSSTLWTLNTGELFF. CDR3 bases: TGTGCCAGCAGCTCGACCCTTTGGACACTTAACACCGGGGAGCTGTTTTTT.

This chain connects TRBV20-1 to TRBJ1-3; D gene uncertain. The CDR3 has 15 amino acids. From germline, CDR1 is DFQATT and CDR2 SNEGSKA (reference sequence). V lost 0 bases and J 1 base, leaving 10 bases between the germline ends. CDR3 sequence: CSARDSGASGNTIYF. CDR3 nucleotide sequence: TGCAGTGCTAGAGATTCAGGAGCGTCTGGAAACACCATATATTTT.

The chain links TRBV6-1 to TRBJ1-2; 11 bases match TRBD1. The CDR3 consists of 15 residues. The V segment lost 5 bases and the J segment 4 bases; nucleotides outside the gene matches: 6. Germline-derived CDR1 and CDR2 are MNHNS and SASEGT. The CDR3 DNA is TGTGCCAGCAGTCCCCGGACAGGGGGCTTCTATGGCTACACCTTC. Translating gives CASSPRTGGFYGYTF.